The rows below give T cell receptor beta chains drawn from one sample of a study of control samples from healthy donors and cancer patients. Repertoires were generated with immunoSEQ multiplex PCR, while TCRdb's copy carries only in-frame clones and drops some. The sample yields about 160,000 clones, around 90% seen once. The sample comprised blood. These TCRs come from a man aged 30 to 39 in good health. Each CDR3 is given with its conserved first and last residue.

v_gene,j_gene,len,CDR3aa
TRBV27,TRBJ1-2,12,CASKGTGWSYTF
TRBV7-9,TRBJ1-2,15,CASSSMGGTNYGYTF
TRBV6-5,TRBJ2-7,16,CASRYASGRSTYEQYF
TRBV3-1/TRBV3-2,TRBJ1-1,15,CASSQEYRGGTEAFF
TRBV5-5,TRBJ1-6,15,CASSLEEWKNSPLHF
TRBV4-1,TRBJ1-2,16,CASSQDSLGRSYGYTF
TRBV6-5,TRBJ2-5,13,CASSRGRPETQYF
TRBV27,TRBJ1-1,13,CASSWGGHTEAFF
TRBV6-5,TRBJ1-2,16,CASSSLPPGHNYGYTF
TRBV20-1,TRBJ2-1,12,CSASARRNEQFF
TRBV7-3,TRBJ2-7,13,CASSRFTGGEQYF
TRBV2,TRBJ1-1,15,CASSELAGRNTEAFF
TRBV19,TRBJ1-1,16,CASSLTSGRGNTEAFF
TRBV15,TRBJ2-5,11,CATSGQETQYF
TRBV7-9,TRBJ1-1,11,CASSLDTEAFF
TRBV13,TRBJ2-2,16,CASSLLAGGSTGELFF
TRBV4-2,TRBJ2-3,16,CASSQASRIFTDTQYF
TRBV7-8,TRBJ1-4,16,CASSLGDSISNEKLFF
TRBV3-1/TRBV3-2,TRBJ2-6,17,CASSQDPRGAGANVLTF
TRBV19,TRBJ2-7,15,CASSVPGQRPYEQYF
TRBV5-1,TRBJ2-1,18,CASSLGVKEGGPYNEQFF
TRBV3-1/TRBV3-2,TRBJ2-7,15,CASSQESYSSYEQYF
TRBV19,TRBJ2-3,15,CATHRGGLSTDTQYF
TRBV7-2,TRBJ2-1,11,CASSLGGLEFF
TRBV4-1,TRBJ2-2,16,CASSPLSGRAPGELFF
TRBV9,TRBJ1-5,16,CASSVVVWQFNQPQHF
TRBV6-5,TRBJ1-2,14,CASSATHWDYGYTF
TRBV5-1,TRBJ2-7,14,CASSLGGRDYEQYF
TRBV19,TRBJ2-6,14,CASSIIDGSKVLTF
TRBV19,TRBJ1-5,14,CASSPGQVNQPQHF
TRBV19,TRBJ2-1,16,CASSILPSGNYNEQFF
TRBV24-1,TRBJ2-7,13,CATSGQGVDEQYF
TRBV18,TRBJ2-7,16,CASSPVSQGFMYEQYF
TRBV29-1,TRBJ1-4,12,CSVSPSNEKLFF
TRBV29-1,TRBJ2-3,16,CSVVPGTSGRGDTQYF
TRBV27,TRBJ2-7,15,CASSFGWDRPYEQYF
TRBV5-1,TRBJ1-4,17,CASSFNPTGTGTEKLFF
TRBV15,TRBJ2-7,14,CATSRAGQLYEQYF
TRBV15,TRBJ1-6,13,CATSRPLNSPLHF
TRBV18,TRBJ2-2,12,CASSPRIRELFF
TRBV28,TRBJ2-3,14,CASGRRGDTDTQYF
TRBV2,TRBJ1-5,15,CASSGLEGDSQPQHF
TRBV7-2,TRBJ2-4,15,CASSLPGLAKNIQYF
TRBV11-2,TRBJ1-1,15,CASSLPGMLNTEAFF
TRBV29-1,TRBJ1-1,10,CSVLNTEAFF
TRBV4-2,TRBJ2-3,16,CASSHGGGGHADTQYF